Listed below are T cell receptor beta chains from one sample, sequenced in a study of T cell repertoires in cytomegalovirus infection. TCRdb re-derived calls from the reads in MiXCR, one entry per CDR3 protein. The sample contains roughly 310,000 distinct CDR3 sequences, almost 30% of which appear only once. No antigen has been assigned to these receptors. The sequences come from cultured PBMCs, collected from culture after CMV antigen stimulation. These receptors all come from a human donor in good health (CMV status not recorded). Some clones in this sample may be carry-over from other donors' samples. Each CDR3 is given with its conserved first and last residue. Each record gives: clone size, V gene, D gene, J gene, CDR3 DNA, CDR3 protein. A D gene is named only where the DNA matches it firmly. Rows may omit the clone size; those that give it use once, few, many or a size class.

size: NA
V: TRBV20-1
D: NA
J: TRBJ1-6
DNA: TGCAGTGCTAGAACCCCCCGGGCACCTAATTCACCCCTCCACTTT
CDR3: CSARTPRAPNSPLHF

size: few
V: TRBV7-6
D: NA
J: TRBJ1-6
DNA: TGTGCCAGCAGCTTTCGATTCGAACACGGATCTATTCATTCACCCCTCCACTTT
CDR3: CASSFRFEHGSIHSPLHF

size: many
V: TRBV7-2
D: TRBD1
J: TRBJ2-7
DNA: TGTGCCAGCAGCTTTGCGGACAGGGGTATAAGCGAGCAGTACTTC
CDR3: CASSFADRGISEQYF

size: NA
V: TRBV3-1
D: TRBD2
J: TRBJ2-1
DNA: TGTGCCAGCAGCCAAAGGACCACCGGACTAGCGGGGGGGTGGAATGAGCAGTTCTTC
CDR3: CASSQRTTGLAGGWNEQFF

size: NA
V: TRBV4-1
D: NA
J: TRBJ2-7
DNA: TGTGCCAGCAGCCAAGGGGGGGGGGACTCCTACGAGCAGTACTTC
CDR3: CASSQGGGDSYEQYF

size: NA
V: TRBV19
D: NA
J: TRBJ1-4
DNA: TGTGCCAGTAATCGCGGGGGGGAAAAACTGTTTTTT
CDR3: CASNRGGEKLFF

size: few
V: TRBV12-3/TRBV12-4
D: NA
J: TRBJ2-5
DNA: TGTGCCAGCAGTGGGGACGGTGAGGGGACGCAAGAGACCCAGTACTTC
CDR3: CASSGDGEGTQETQYF

size: NA
V: TRBV29-1
D: TRBD2
J: TRBJ2-3
DNA: TGCAGCGTGGCCTCTAGCGGGAGGGAGGCGGATACGCAGTATTTT
CDR3: CSVASSGREADTQYF

size: NA
V: TRBV28
D: TRBD2
J: TRBJ2-3
DNA: TGTGCCAGCAGTGCGACTAGCGGGAGGGGCACAGATACGCAGTATTTT
CDR3: CASSATSGRGTDTQYF

size: NA
V: TRBV19
D: NA
J: TRBJ2-7
DNA: TGTGCCAGTTCCTACCCCGGACAGTCTTACGAGCAGTACTTC
CDR3: CASSYPGQSYEQYF

size: NA
V: TRBV27
D: TRBD1
J: TRBJ1-4
DNA: TGTGCCAGCAGTAACCGGGACAGTTGGAGTCGGGCTAATGAAAAACTGTTTTTT
CDR3: CASSNRDSWSRANEKLFF

size: many
V: TRBV7-2
D: NA
J: TRBJ2-3
DNA: TGTGCCAGCAGCACCCGGACTAGCACAGATACGCAGTATTTT
CDR3: CASSTRTSTDTQYF

size: few
V: TRBV4-1
D: NA
J: TRBJ1-6
DNA: TGCGCCAGCAGCCAAGATCGGAGCTCCTATAATTCACCCCTCCACTTT
CDR3: CASSQDRSSYNSPLHF

size: few
V: TRBV2
D: NA
J: TRBJ1-4
DNA: TGTGCCAGCAGTGAAAGGGCAGCTCGGGGTGAAAAACTGTTTTTT
CDR3: CASSERAARGEKLFF

size: few
V: TRBV5-4
D: TRBD1
J: TRBJ1-2
DNA: TGTGCCAGCAGCACCCCCGGAACAGGGGCCTATGGCTACACCTTC
CDR3: CASSTPGTGAYGYTF

size: many
V: TRBV7-8
D: NA
J: TRBJ2-3
DNA: TGTGCCACCCCCCGAGGGCCTGGCACAGATACGCAGTATTTT
CDR3: CATPRGPGTDTQYF

size: few
V: TRBV20-1
D: NA
J: TRBJ1-1
DNA: TGCAGTGCTAGAGGGGACCTTGGGAACACTGAAGCTTTCTTT
CDR3: CSARGDLGNTEAFF

size: few
V: TRBV6-1
D: NA
J: TRBJ1-2
DNA: TGTGCCAGCAGCCCTTACACGGGGGCGGGTGGCTACACCTTC
CDR3: CASSPYTGAGGYTF

size: NA
V: TRBV5-4
D: TRBD2
J: TRBJ2-7
DNA: TGTGCCAGCAGCTTAGGCGGGAGGCCCTCCTACGAGCAGTACTTC
CDR3: CASSLGGRPSYEQYF

size: NA
V: TRBV4-1
D: NA
J: TRBJ1-3
DNA: TGCGCCAGCAGCCACATACAGATGAGCTCTGGAAACACCATATATTTT
CDR3: CASSHIQMSSGNTIYF

size: many
V: TRBV7-9
D: NA
J: TRBJ2-3
DNA: TGTGCCAGCAGCTTAGGAAAGATCCGTGGACAAAGGGGGTTCGCAGATACGCAGTATTTT
CDR3: CASSLGKIRGQRGFADTQYF

size: few
V: TRBV11-2
D: TRBD1
J: TRBJ1-2
DNA: TGTGCCAGCAGCTCCGCAGGGGGCCCTGGCTACACCTTC
CDR3: CASSSAGGPGYTF